This T cell receptor (beta chain) was recorded in a study of T cell responses to AZD1222 COVID-19 vaccine. A word on this clone: What it binds is not known.

Study-level findings and limits: Donors were chiefly white British, with a greater number of females, and clonal diversity was perhaps underestimated.

CDR1 and CDR2 (germline): SGHVS, FNYEAQ. The V gene lost 4 bases and the J gene lost 5 bases, with 8 bases spanning the gap. The CDR3 extends over 13 amino acids. The repertoire was sequenced with immunoSEQ multiplex PCR; TCRdb's copy has only in-frame clones and lacks some. The data contain roughly 110,000 clones, 92% of them seen just once; the ten biggest clones take up more than 8%. The sequence was collected from an adult who received the AZD1222 COVID-19 vaccine. Source: peripheral blood, taken 28 days after the second AZD1222 dose. The V gene is TRBV7-6, the J gene TRBJ2-2, with unresolved D. The CDR3 DNA follows: TGTGCCAGCAGCTCCAGCGTAACCGGGGAGCTGTTTTTT. Its translation is CASSSSVTGELFF.